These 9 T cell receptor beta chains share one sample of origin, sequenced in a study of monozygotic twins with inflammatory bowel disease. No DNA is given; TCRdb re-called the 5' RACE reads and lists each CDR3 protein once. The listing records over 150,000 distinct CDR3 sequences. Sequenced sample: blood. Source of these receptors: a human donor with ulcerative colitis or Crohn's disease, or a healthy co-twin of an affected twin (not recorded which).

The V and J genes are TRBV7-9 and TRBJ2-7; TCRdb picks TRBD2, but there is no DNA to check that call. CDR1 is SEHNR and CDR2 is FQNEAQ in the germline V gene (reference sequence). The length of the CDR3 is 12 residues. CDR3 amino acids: CASSLGDGAMYF.

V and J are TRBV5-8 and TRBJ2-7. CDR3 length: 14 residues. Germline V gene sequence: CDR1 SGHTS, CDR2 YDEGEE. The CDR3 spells CASSFWAQPYEQYF.

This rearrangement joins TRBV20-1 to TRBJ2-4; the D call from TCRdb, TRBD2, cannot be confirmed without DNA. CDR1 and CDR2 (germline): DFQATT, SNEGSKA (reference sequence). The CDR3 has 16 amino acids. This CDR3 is CSASLAGGRLGNIQYF.

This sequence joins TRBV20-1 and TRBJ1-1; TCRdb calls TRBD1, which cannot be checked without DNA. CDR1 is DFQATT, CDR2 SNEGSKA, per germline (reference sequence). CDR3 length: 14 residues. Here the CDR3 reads CSAREPGQRAEAFF.

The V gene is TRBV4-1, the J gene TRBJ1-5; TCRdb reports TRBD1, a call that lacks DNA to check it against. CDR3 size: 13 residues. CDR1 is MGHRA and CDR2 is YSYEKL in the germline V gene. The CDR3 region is CASSPTWGQPQHF.

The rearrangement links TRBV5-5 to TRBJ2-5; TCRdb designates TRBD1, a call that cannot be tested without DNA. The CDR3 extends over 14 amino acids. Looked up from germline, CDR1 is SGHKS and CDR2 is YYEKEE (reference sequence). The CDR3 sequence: CASSDRQAGETQYF.

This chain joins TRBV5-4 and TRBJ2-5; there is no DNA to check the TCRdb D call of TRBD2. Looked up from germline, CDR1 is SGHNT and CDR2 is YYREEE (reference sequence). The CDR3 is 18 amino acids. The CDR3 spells CASSEGLAGRRGEETQYF.

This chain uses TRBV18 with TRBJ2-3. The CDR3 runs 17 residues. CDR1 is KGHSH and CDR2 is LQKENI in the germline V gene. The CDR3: CASSPPKVAGSTDTQYF.

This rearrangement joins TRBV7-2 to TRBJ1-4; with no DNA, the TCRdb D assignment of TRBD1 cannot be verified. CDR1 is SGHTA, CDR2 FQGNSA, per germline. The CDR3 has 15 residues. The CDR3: CASSLQTGYNEKLFF.